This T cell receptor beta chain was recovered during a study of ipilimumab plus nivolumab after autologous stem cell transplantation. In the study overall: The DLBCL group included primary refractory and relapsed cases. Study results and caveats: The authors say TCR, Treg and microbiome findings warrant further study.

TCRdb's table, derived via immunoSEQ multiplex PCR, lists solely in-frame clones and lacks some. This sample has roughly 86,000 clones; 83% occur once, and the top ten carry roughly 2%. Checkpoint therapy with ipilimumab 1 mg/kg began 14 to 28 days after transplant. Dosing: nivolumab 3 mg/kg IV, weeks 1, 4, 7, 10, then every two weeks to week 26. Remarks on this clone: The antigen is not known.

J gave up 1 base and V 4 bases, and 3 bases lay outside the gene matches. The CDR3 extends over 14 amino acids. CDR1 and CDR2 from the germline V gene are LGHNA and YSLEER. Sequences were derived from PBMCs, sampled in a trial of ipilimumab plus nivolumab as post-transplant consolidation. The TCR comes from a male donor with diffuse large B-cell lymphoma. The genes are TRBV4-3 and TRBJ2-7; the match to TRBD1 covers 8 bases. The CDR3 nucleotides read TGCGCCAGCAGCCGAGGACAGGGTTCCTACGAGCAGTACTTC. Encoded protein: CASSRGQGSYEQYF.